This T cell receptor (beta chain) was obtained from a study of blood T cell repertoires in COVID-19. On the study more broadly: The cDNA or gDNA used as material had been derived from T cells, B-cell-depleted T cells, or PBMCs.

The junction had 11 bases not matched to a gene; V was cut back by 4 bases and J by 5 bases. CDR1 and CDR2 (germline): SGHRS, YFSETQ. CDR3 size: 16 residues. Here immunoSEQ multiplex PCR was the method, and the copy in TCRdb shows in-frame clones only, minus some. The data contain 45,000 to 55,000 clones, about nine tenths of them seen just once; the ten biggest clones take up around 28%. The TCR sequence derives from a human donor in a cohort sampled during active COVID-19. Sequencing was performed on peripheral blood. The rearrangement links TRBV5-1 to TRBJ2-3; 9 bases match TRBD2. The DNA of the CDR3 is TGCGCCAGCAGCCGCGGGGGGGCGGGGCCGGTAGATACGCAGTATTTT. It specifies CASSRGGAGPVDTQYF.